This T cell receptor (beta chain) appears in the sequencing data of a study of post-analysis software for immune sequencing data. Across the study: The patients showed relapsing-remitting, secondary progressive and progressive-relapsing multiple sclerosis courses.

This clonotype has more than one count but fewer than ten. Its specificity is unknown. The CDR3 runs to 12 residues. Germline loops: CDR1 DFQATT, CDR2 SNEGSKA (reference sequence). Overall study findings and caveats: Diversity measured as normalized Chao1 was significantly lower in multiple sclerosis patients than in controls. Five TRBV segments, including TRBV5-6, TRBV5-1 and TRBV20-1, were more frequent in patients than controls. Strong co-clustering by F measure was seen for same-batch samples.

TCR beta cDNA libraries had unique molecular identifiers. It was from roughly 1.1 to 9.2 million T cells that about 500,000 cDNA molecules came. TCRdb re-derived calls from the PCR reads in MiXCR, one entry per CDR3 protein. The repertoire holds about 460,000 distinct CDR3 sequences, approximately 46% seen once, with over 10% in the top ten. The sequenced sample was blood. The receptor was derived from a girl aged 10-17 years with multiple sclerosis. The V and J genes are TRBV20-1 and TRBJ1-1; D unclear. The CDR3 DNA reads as TGCCGCACTCCATTGTCGAACACTGAAGCTTTCTTT. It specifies CRTPLSNTEAFF.